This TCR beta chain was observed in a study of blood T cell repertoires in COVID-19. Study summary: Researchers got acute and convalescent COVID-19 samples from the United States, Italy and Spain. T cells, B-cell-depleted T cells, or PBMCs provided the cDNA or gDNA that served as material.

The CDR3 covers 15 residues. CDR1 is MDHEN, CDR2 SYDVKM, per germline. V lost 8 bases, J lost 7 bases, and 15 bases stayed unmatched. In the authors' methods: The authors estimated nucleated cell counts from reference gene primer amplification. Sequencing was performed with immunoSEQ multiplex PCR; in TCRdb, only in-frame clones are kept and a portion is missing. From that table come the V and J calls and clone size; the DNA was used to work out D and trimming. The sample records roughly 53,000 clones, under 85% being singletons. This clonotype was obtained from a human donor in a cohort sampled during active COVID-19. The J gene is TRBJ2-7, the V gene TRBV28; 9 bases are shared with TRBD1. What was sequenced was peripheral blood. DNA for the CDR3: TGTGCCAGCCGCCTCCCTCGGACAGGGGCGGGGGAGCAGTACTTC. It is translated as CASRLPRTGAGEQYF. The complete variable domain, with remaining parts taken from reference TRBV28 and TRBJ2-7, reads DVKVTQSSRYLVKRTGEKVFLECVQDMDHENMFWYRQDPGLGLRLIYFSYDVKMKEKGDIPEGYSVSREKKERFSLILESASTNQTSMYLCASRLPRTGAGEQYFGPGTRLTVT.